A selection of T cell receptor beta chains follows, all from one sample in a study of T-cell reconstitution after alpha-beta-depleted transplantation in children. TCRdb re-analysed the PCR reads in MiXCR, keeping a single row per CDR3 protein. The table shows some 840,000 distinct CDR3 sequences, with around 17% occurring only once. The sample here was PBMCs, mostly from graft donor cells, taken 360 days after TCRalphabeta/CD19-depleted stem cell transplant. These receptors were taken from a male patient aged 10 to 17 who had a stem cell transplant for acute lymphoblastic leukemia, so the T cells may come from the graft donor. CDR3s include the opening cysteine and the closing phenylalanine or tryptophan. The D gene is left open where the match is weak.

- TRBJ2-3 TRBV4-1 CASSGADYLSTDTQYF
- TRBJ2-7 TRBV4-1 CASSQRGLEYEQYF
- TRBJ1-1 TRBV20-1 CSARVSSTLGTEAFF
TRBD2 TRBJ2-1 TRBV10-3 CATFISAGTSGRLTQFF
- TRBJ2-1 TRBV24-1 CATSSRGSYNEQFF
TRBD2 TRBJ2-4 TRBV5-1 CASSLVPSGGGKNIQYF
- TRBJ2-1 TRBV10-3 CAIGADYSYNEQFF
- TRBJ1-5 TRBV6-5 CASSLKTWPRDQPQHF
TRBD1 TRBJ1-2 TRBV2 CASSGSGQGSYGYTF
TRBD1 TRBJ2-3 TRBV5-1 CASSLDGTGGTDTQYF
TRBD2 TRBJ2-1 TRBV7-9 CASSLIFREVGMVEQFF
- TRBJ2-6 TRBV24-1 CATSSGNSGANVLTF
TRBD1 TRBJ2-3 TRBV5-1 CASSFSDRATDTQYF
- TRBJ2-4 TRBV12-3/TRBV12-4 CASSSRALAKNIQYF
- TRBJ1-5 TRBV10-3 CAISESELLNQPQHF
- TRBJ1-5 TRBV5-1 CASSLYSNQPKHF
- TRBJ2-1 TRBV4-1 CASSQDGTSGPVFF
- TRBJ2-1 TRBV5-1 CASSEGQPLYNEQFF
TRBD2 TRBJ2-7 TRBV20-1 CSVLAGDYYEQYF
TRBD2 TRBJ2-1 TRBV20-1 CSALGLAGVTMKQFF
TRBD2 TRBJ2-7 TRBV5-1 CASSLWPRETSGGHNEQYF
- TRBJ2-2 TRBV5-1 CASSLHRGAGIGELFF
TRBD1 TRBJ2-7 TRBV18 CASSDRGQTYEQYF
- TRBJ2-1 TRBV6-5 CASSSAPRSGQFF
- TRBJ2-5 TRBV7-9 CASSFGNSQETQYF
TRBD2 TRBJ2-7 TRBV19 CASSNGLAGTYEQYF
- TRBJ1-4 TRBV27 CASSLLGGTKEKLFF
TRBD1 TRBJ1-1 TRBV18 CASSPLEPDRENTEAFF
- TRBJ2-2 TRBV7-3 CASSLIGSPGELFF
TRBD2 TRBJ2-1 TRBV5-1 CASSLPAGGSYNEQFF
- TRBJ1-2 TRBV12-3/TRBV12-4 CASSFQEFYGYTF
- TRBJ2-1 TRBV28 CASSYIQGPRSNEQFF
TRBD2 TRBJ2-2 TRBV12-3/TRBV12-4 CAAAGGGGELFF
- TRBJ2-1 TRBV7-2 CASSLFLSSYNEQFF
- TRBJ2-7 TRBV10-1 CASSESYGAEQYF
TRBD1 TRBJ2-5 TRBV23-1 CASSQSARGRGETQYF
TRBD2 TRBJ2-1 TRBV4-1 CASSQAGTSAYNEQFF
TRBD2 TRBJ2-7 TRBV4-1 CASSQTGLAGDEQYF
- TRBJ2-5 TRBV6-9 CASSLPGNDETQYF
- TRBJ2-3 TRBV20-1 CSAWRTADTQYF
TRBD2 TRBJ2-2 TRBV7-3 CASSLTPSGGELFF
TRBD2 TRBJ2-3 TRBV3-1 CASSPVPLAGTTDTQYF